Listed below are T cell receptor beta chains from one sample, sequenced in a study of early T cells in non-severe SARS-CoV-2 infection. TCRdb re-called the 5' RACE reads through MiXCR, storing one row per CDR3 protein. Of fewer than 85,000 distinct CDR3 sequences in the sample, about 11% were seen once. Sample: whole blood, taken at baseline. These receptors were taken from an adult who was a healthcare worker with PCR-confirmed SARS-CoV-2 infection or an uninfected control (not recorded which). CDR3s include the opening cysteine and the closing phenylalanine or tryptophan. The order of the fields is V gene, D gene, clone size, J gene, CDR3 DNA, CDR3 protein. A D gene is named only where the DNA matches it firmly. Rows may omit the clone size; those that give it use once, few, many or a size class.

TRBV29-1	.	many	TRBJ2-3	TGCAGCTCCCTGGCCGATACCGCCCTCCAGTATTTT	CSSLADTALQYF
TRBV18	TRBD1	.	TRBJ1-2	TGTGCCAGCTCACGGTATACAGGGGACTATGGCTACACCTTC	CASSRYTGDYGYTF
TRBV12-3/TRBV12-4	.	.	TRBJ2-7	TGTGCCAGCAGCCCCCTTAGAGGCCACGAGCAGTACTTC	CASSPLRGHEQYF
TRBV10-3	TRBD2	many	TRBJ2-4	TGTGCCATCAGTGAGGCGGGGAGGGAAAACATTCAGTACTTC	CAISEAGRENIQYF
TRBV12-3/TRBV12-4	TRBD1	.	TRBJ2-7	TGTGCCAGCAGTTTCGAGGGGACAGGGTGGGACGAGCAGTACTTC	CASSFEGTGWDEQYF
TRBV19	TRBD2	.	TRBJ2-2	TGTGCCAGTAGTCCGCCCGGGGGGGTAACAAACACCGGGGAGCTGTTTTTT	CASSPPGGVTNTGELFF
TRBV10-3	.	.	TRBJ1-2	TGTGCCATCAGTGAGTCTTTAAGGGGACTGGAATATGGCTACACCTTC	CAISESLRGLEYGYTF
TRBV28	.	.	TRBJ1-3	TGTGCCAGCAGTTCACGGGACACGGCCGGAAACACCATATATTTT	CASSSRDTAGNTIYF
TRBV5-1	TRBD2	many	TRBJ2-3	TGCGCCAGCAGTTTGCTAGCGGGGGTCACAGATACGCAGTATTTT	CASSLLAGVTDTQYF
TRBV20-1	.	few	TRBJ1-3	TGCAGTGCTAGTCAGGGCTCTGGAAACACCATATATTTT	CSASQGSGNTIYF
TRBV2	.	.	TRBJ2-5	TGTGCCAGCAGAATTTCGAGGGAGACCCAGTACTTC	CASRISRETQYF
TRBV5-1	TRBD1	many	TRBJ1-1	TGCGCCAGCAGAACCGGGACAGCGAACACTGAAGCTTTCTTT	CASRTGTANTEAFF
TRBV3-1	.	few	TRBJ1-6	TGTGCCAGCAGCCAAGCGACATCGGATTCACCCCTCCACTTT	CASSQATSDSPLHF
TRBV4-1	.	few	TRBJ2-3	TGCGCCAGCAGCCAAAGAAAAGCAGGGGACACAGATACGCAGTATTTT	CASSQRKAGDTDTQYF
TRBV20-1	.	few	TRBJ1-6	TGCAGTGCTAGAGAGGGGGCAAGTAATTCACCCCTCCACTTT	CSAREGASNSPLHF
TRBV3-1	TRBD1	.	TRBJ1-4	TGTGCCAGCAGCTCGGGACAGACCCTCTCTGCAACTAATGAAAAACTGTTTTTT	CASSSGQTLSATNEKLFF
TRBV6-2/TRBV6-3	.	few	TRBJ1-5	TGTGCCAGCAGCCCCCGCGGCGGTATTCTTCGGCCCCAGCATTTT	CASSPRGGILRPQHF
TRBV9	.	few	TRBJ2-7	TGTGCCAGCAGCGTAGGCGGGACCCTCTACGAGCAGTACTTC	CASSVGGTLYEQYF
TRBV19	TRBD1	.	TRBJ2-5	TGTGCCAGGAGGGACAGAGAAGAGACCCAGTACTTC	CARRDREETQYF
TRBV10-3	.	.	TRBJ1-2	TGTGCCATCAGTGACCCCCCTGGCTACACCTTC	CAISDPPGYTF
TRBV28	.	many	TRBJ2-5	TGTGCCAGCAGGACTGGCTCAGAGACCCAGTACTTC	CASRTGSETQYF
TRBV28	.	few	TRBJ2-7	TGTGCCAGCAGTTTACCCCACAGTCCCTACGAGCAGTACTTC	CASSLPHSPYEQYF
TRBV9	.	many	TRBJ2-3	TGTGCCAGCAGCGTAGGGGGTCTTTCCTCAGATACGCAGTATTTT	CASSVGGLSSDTQYF
TRBV20-1	TRBD1	.	TRBJ1-1	TGCAGTGCGGACAGGCCGAACACTGAAGCTTTCTTT	CSADRPNTEAFF
TRBV7-8	.	.	TRBJ2-2	TGTGCCAGCAGCTTAAAGCTGGACTACACCGGGGAGCTGTTTTTT	CASSLKLDYTGELFF
TRBV7-9	.	many	TRBJ1-3	TGTGCCAGCAGCTTAGGAGAGACATTCTCTGGAAACACCATATATTTT	CASSLGETFSGNTIYF
TRBV12-3/TRBV12-4	.	few	TRBJ2-7	TGTGCCAGCAGTTTACTTCAAGAGGGGACTCTGTACTTC	CASSLLQEGTLYF
TRBV11-1	.	few	TRBJ1-2	TGTGCCAGCAGCTTAGCTTCATTTATTGGCTACACCTTC	CASSLASFIGYTF
TRBV6-2/TRBV6-3	.	few	TRBJ2-5	TGTGCCAGCAGCCTCGTTGCGGGTCCAGGGGAGACCCAGTACTTC	CASSLVAGPGETQYF
TRBV7-2	TRBD1	.	TRBJ2-1	TGTGCCAGCAACAAGGGGACAGGGCAGTATGAGCAGTTCTTC	CASNKGTGQYEQFF
TRBV6-2/TRBV6-3	.	many	TRBJ1-6	TGTGCCAGCAGAGGACTGACGACTTCACCCCTCCACTTT	CASRGLTTSPLHF
TRBV28	TRBD1	.	TRBJ2-5	TGTGCCAGCAGTTTCCCCGGGACAGGGTATCAAGAGACCCAGTACTTC	CASSFPGTGYQETQYF
TRBV28	.	.	TRBJ2-7	TGTGCCAGCAGCTGGACAGCTTACGAGCAGTACTTC	CASSWTAYEQYF
TRBV12-5	.	many	TRBJ1-1	TGTGCTAGTGGTTTGATGGGTACTGAAGCTTTCTTT	CASGLMGTEAFF
TRBV7-6	.	.	TRBJ1-1	TGTGCCAGCAGCTCCGAGGCCCCGGGGACTGAAGCTTTCTTT	CASSSEAPGTEAFF
TRBV7-7	.	.	TRBJ2-2	TGTGCCAGCAGCACCGGGACACTGAGGACCGGGGAGCTGTTTTTT	CASSTGTLRTGELFF
TRBV10-1	TRBD2	many	TRBJ2-2	TGCGCCAGCGGGGAGCGGGGGACCAACACCGGGGAGCTGTTTTTT	CASGERGTNTGELFF
TRBV19	.	.	TRBJ2-3	TGTGCCAGTAGTCCTCCGAGGCGGGGGCCGTCCACAGATACGCAGTATTTT	CASSPPRRGPSTDTQYF
TRBV20-1	TRBD1	many	TRBJ1-5	TGCAGTGCTAGAGATCTGGCAGGGGGAAGCAATCAGCCCCAGCATTTT	CSARDLAGGSNQPQHF
TRBV13	.	few	TRBJ2-3	TGTGCCAGCAGCCGACTGGAGAGGAGCACAGATACGCAGTATTTT	CASSRLERSTDTQYF
TRBV7-2	.	many	TRBJ1-1	TGTGCCAGCAGGTACACCCGGGGGACCACTGAAGCTTTCTTT	CASRYTRGTTEAFF
TRBV5-5	.	few	TRBJ1-1	TGTGCCAGCAGCTTGGTACAGGAAGGTGACACTGAAGCTTTCTTT	CASSLVQEGDTEAFF